These T cell receptor beta chains were read from a single sample in a study of shared clonotypes between healthy human individuals. TCRdb's table, derived via immunoSEQ multiplex PCR, lists solely in-frame clones and lacks some. The sample has a few hundred thousand clones; less than 98% are singletons. Sequenced input: naive CD4+ T cells sorted from blood. These receptors all stem from a woman aged 30 to 39 in good health. CDR3s include the opening cysteine and the closing phenylalanine or tryptophan. Each record gives: V gene, D gene, J gene, clone size, CDR3 DNA, CDR3 protein. The D gene is left open where the match is weak. Not all rows give a size; the values are once, few, many and, for expanded clones, a class.

TRBV27	TRBD2	TRBJ2-6	NA	TGTGCCAGCAGTCCAGATGGACTAGCGGGAGGGGGTGGGGCCAACGTCCTGACTTTC	CASSPDGLAGGGGANVLTF
TRBV20-1	NA	TRBJ1-2	NA	TGCAGTGCTAGTTCGGATCATGGCTACACCTTC	CSASSDHGYTF
TRBV19	TRBD2	TRBJ2-1	NA	TGTGCCAGTAGTATTGGGACTAGCGGGAGGGGAACCTACAATGAGCAGTTCTTC	CASSIGTSGRGTYNEQFF
TRBV29-1	NA	TRBJ2-5	NA	TGCAGCGTTGGAGGAGGGGGCCCTTGGTATGCCCAGTACTTC	CSVGGGGPWYAQYF
TRBV5-1	TRBD2	TRBJ2-3	NA	TGCGCCAGCAGCTTGCGTCAGCGGGACCCCACAGATACGCAGTATTTT	CASSLRQRDPTDTQYF
TRBV19	TRBD2	TRBJ2-5	NA	TGTGCCAGTAGTATCCTACTAGCGGCAAACCAAGAGACCCAGTACTTC	CASSILLAANQETQYF
TRBV10-3	NA	TRBJ1-1	NA	TGTGCCATCAGTGACACCGGGACTGTCGGTGCTTTCTTT	CAISDTGTVGAFF
TRBV27	TRBD2	TRBJ2-3	NA	TGTGCCAGCAGTTTGTCTGCTAGCGGAACGGTAGATACGCAGTATTTT	CASSLSASGTVDTQYF
TRBV28	TRBD1	TRBJ1-1	NA	TGTGCCAGCAGGACCCAGCAGGGGGACACTGAAGCTTTCTTT	CASRTQQGDTEAFF
TRBV11-2	TRBD1	TRBJ1-1	NA	TGTGCCAGCAGCCCACAGGGGATGAACACTGAAGCTTTCTTT	CASSPQGMNTEAFF
TRBV4-2	NA	TRBJ1-1	NA	TGTGCCAGCAGCCAAGCCGGCGGGGCTTGGACTGAAGCTTTCTTT	CASSQAGGAWTEAFF
TRBV2	NA	TRBJ2-3	NA	TGTGCCAGCAGGGTCTCGGGCGCAGATACGCAGTATTTT	CASRVSGADTQYF
TRBV28	TRBD2	TRBJ2-2	NA	TGTGCCAGCAGTGCGAGAAAGACTAGCGGGAGTTGGGCCGGGGAGCTGTTTTTT	CASSARKTSGSWAGELFF
TRBV5-1	NA	TRBJ2-1	NA	TGCGCCAGCAGCTCGGAGGGGAATGAGCAGTTCTTC	CASSSEGNEQFF
TRBV28	TRBD2	TRBJ2-7	NA	TGTGCCAGCAGCCAAGCTAGCGGGAGGGCCTACGAGCAGTACTTC	CASSQASGRAYEQYF
TRBV7-8	NA	TRBJ1-3	NA	TGTGCCAGCAGCTTAGACAGGGATGGAAACACCATATATTTT	CASSLDRDGNTIYF
TRBV5-1	TRBD1	TRBJ2-2	NA	TGCGCCAGCAGTCCACAGGGGACCGGGGAGCTGTTTTTT	CASSPQGTGELFF
TRBV7-6	NA	TRBJ2-7	NA	TGTGCCAGCAGTCACACCAAGTGGGGGATGTCCGAGCAGTACTTC	CASSHTKWGMSEQYF
TRBV5-1	NA	TRBJ1-1	NA	TGCGCCAGCAGCGGACAGATTATGAACACTGAAGCTTTCTTT	CASSGQIMNTEAFF
TRBV5-1	NA	TRBJ2-7	NA	TGCGCCAGCAGCTTCGGGGAGGTCTACGAGCAGTACTTC	CASSFGEVYEQYF
TRBV6-1	TRBD2	TRBJ2-1	NA	TGTGCCAGTAAACGTAGCGGGAGATTCAATGAGCAGTTCTTC	CASKRSGRFNEQFF
TRBV27	NA	TRBJ2-2	NA	TGTGCCAGCAGAGCCCGACAGACGAACACCGGGGAGCTGTTTTTT	CASRARQTNTGELFF
TRBV7-9	NA	TRBJ1-2	once	TGTGCCAGCAGCCTATACTTAAGGGTTGAGGGCTACACCTTC	CASSLYLRVEGYTF
TRBV5-1	TRBD2	TRBJ2-3	NA	TGCGCCAGCAGTCCTATAGCGGGTAGCACAGATACGCAGTATTTT	CASSPIAGSTDTQYF
TRBV5-8	NA	TRBJ2-7	NA	TGTGCCAGCAGCTTTCCAGCCTCCTACGAGCAGTACTTC	CASSFPASYEQYF
TRBV5-4	TRBD1	TRBJ1-1	NA	TGTGCCAGCAGCTTTGGACAGGGGGAGTATGAAGCTTTCTTT	CASSFGQGEYEAFF
TRBV5-1	NA	TRBJ1-5	NA	TGCGCCAGCAGCCCCGACGGAAATCAGCCCCAGCATTTT	CASSPDGNQPQHF
TRBV7-9	NA	TRBJ1-2	NA	TGTGCCAGCAGCCCCCCCTCCGGCAGGGGCTATGGCTACACCTTC	CASSPPSGRGYGYTF
TRBV25-1	TRBD2	TRBJ2-1	NA	TGTGCCAGCAGTGAGCTTAGCGGGAGAACCTCCTACAATGAGCAGTTCTTC	CASSELSGRTSYNEQFF
TRBV29-1	NA	TRBJ1-1	few	TGCAGCGTGAACACAGGCGGTACTGAAGCTTTCTTT	CSVNTGGTEAFF
TRBV4-1	NA	TRBJ2-3	NA	TGCGCCAGCAGCCAACCGACAGCCTCAAGAGATACGCAGTATTTT	CASSQPTASRDTQYF
TRBV5-1	NA	TRBJ2-5	NA	TGCGCCAGCAGGCGGGACAGAGGAGAGACCCAGTACTTC	CASRRDRGETQYF
TRBV7-9	TRBD2	TRBJ2-7	NA	TGTGCCAGCAGCCTAGTCCCGGGACTAGCGGGAGGGTCCTACGAGCAGTACTTC	CASSLVPGLAGGSYEQYF
TRBV11-2	NA	TRBJ2-1	NA	TGTGCCAGCAGCTTAGATCTAGGGCACTACAATGAGCAGTTCTTC	CASSLDLGHYNEQFF
TRBV29-1	NA	TRBJ2-1	NA	TGCAGCGTCGCTAGCGATGAGCAGTTCTTC	CSVASDEQFF
TRBV6-1	NA	TRBJ2-4	NA	TGTGCCAGCAGTGATCCCGGGACGCTAGCCAAAAACATTCAGTACTTC	CASSDPGTLAKNIQYF
TRBV5-1	NA	TRBJ2-3	NA	TGCGCCAGCAGCTTGGCCACAGATACGCAGTATTTT	CASSLATDTQYF
TRBV28	NA	TRBJ2-7	NA	TGTGCCAGCAGGGCTGACACAGGGTACGAGCAGTACTTC	CASRADTGYEQYF
TRBV5-1	TRBD2	TRBJ2-3	NA	TGCGCCAGCAGCTTAGCGGGGGGCACAGATACGCAGTATTTT	CASSLAGGTDTQYF
TRBV28	NA	TRBJ1-5	once	TGTGCCAGCAGTTTACGTCTAAATCAGCCCCAGCATTTT	CASSLRLNQPQHF
TRBV28	TRBD2	TRBJ2-3	NA	TGTGCCAGTCAAGCGGGAGATGGGACAGATACGCAGTATTTT	CASQAGDGTDTQYF
TRBV5-1	NA	TRBJ1-2	NA	TGCGCCAGCAGCCTAATAACCGGCGAGGGGAACTATGGCTACACCTTC	CASSLITGEGNYGYTF
TRBV21-1	NA	TRBJ2-5	once	TGTGCCAGCAGCAAAGGTCCCCGGGCAGGGAACCAAGAGACCCAGTACTTC	CASSKGPRAGNQETQYF
TRBV30	TRBD1	TRBJ2-7	NA	TGTGCCTGGGCCCCGGGACAGGGAGTCGAGCAGTACTTC	CAWAPGQGVEQYF
TRBV25-1	NA	TRBJ1-1	NA	TGTGCCAGCAGTGAACCAGGGACGAACACTGAAGCTTTCTTT	CASSEPGTNTEAFF
TRBV5-6	NA	TRBJ2-1	NA	TGTGCCAGCAGCCTGGGGACTGTCCACCGGGCGGAGCAGTTCTTC	CASSLGTVHRAEQFF
TRBV28	TRBD1	TRBJ1-2	NA	TGTGCCAGCAGCCTAGGACAGGGGAGTTATGGCTACACCTTC	CASSLGQGSYGYTF
TRBV5-1	TRBD1	TRBJ2-7	NA	TGCGCCAGCAGGCACCGGGACAGGGGCGCCTACGAGCAGTACTTC	CASRHRDRGAYEQYF
TRBV29-1	NA	TRBJ1-2	NA	TGCAGCGCCAGTGACAATAACTATGGCTACACCTTC	CSASDNNYGYTF
TRBV5-1	NA	TRBJ1-3	NA	TGCGCCAGCAGCTTAGGGACCGCTGGAAACACCATATATTTT	CASSLGTAGNTIYF
TRBV20-1	NA	TRBJ1-5	NA	TGCAGTGCAAGATCAGGTCAGCCCCAGCATTTT	CSARSGQPQHF
TRBV5-1	TRBD2	TRBJ2-3	NA	TGCGCCAGCAGCCCGGACGGACTAGCGTTCCGGACAGATACGCAGTATTTT	CASSPDGLAFRTDTQYF